The 5 T cell receptor beta chains below were found in one sample sequenced in a study of response to subunit inactivated influenza vaccine. TCRdb passed the RT-PCR reads through MiXCR, listing each CDR3 protein once. The sample consists of hundreds of thousands of distinct CDR3 sequences, around 16% of them appearing once. This sample comprised PBMCs from blood, obtained roughly 12 days after vaccination. The receptor source for this set is a man in his fifties who received an inactivated influenza vaccine.

The gene calls are TRBV12-3 or TRBV12-4 and TRBJ2-2, with 7 bases that match TRBD1. This CDR3 is built from 13 residues. V gave up 8 bases and J gave up 6 bases; unmatched junction bases: 6. The CDR3: CASRQGVAGELFF. The CDR3 nucleotides are TGTGCCAGCCGACAGGGCGTAGCCGGGGAGCTGTTTTTT.

This chain uses TRBV5-1 with TRBJ1-3; D remains ambiguous. Trimming took off 2 bases at V and 4 bases at J, with 10 bases between the two ends. The CDR3 is 14 residues long. CDR1 is SGHRS and CDR2 is YFSETQ in the germline V gene. The CDR3 nucleotides are TGCGCCAGCAGCTTCGGGAACGTCGGAAACACCATATATTTT. Its protein product is CASSFGNVGNTIYF.

In its sample, this clonotype was seen a few times. The V gene is TRBV5-1, the J gene TRBJ1-3, with 7 bases matching TRBD1. V shed 6 bases and J 2 bases; nucleotides not matched to a gene: 5. CDR1 SGHRS and CDR2 YFSETQ come from the germline V gene. The CDR3 covers 14 residues. As DNA, the CDR3 is TGCGCCAGCACGGAGGGGGCGCCTGGAAACACCATATATTTT. Translating gives CASTEGAPGNTIYF.

This clonotype has at least ten counts. The chain recombines TRBV6-7 with TRBJ2-7, with 7 bases that match TRBD1. Being an ORF, TRBV6-7 has a function that is uncertain. This CDR3 comprises 14 residues. V shed 8 bases and J 7 bases; nucleotides not matched to a gene: 14. CDR3 in amino acids: CASGKDRPCREQYF. CDR3 bases: TGTGCCAGCGGAAAGGACAGGCCCTGTAGGGAGCAGTACTTC.

This chain joins TRBV7-9 and TRBJ2-3; the D gene could be TRBD1 or TRBD2 (5 bases each). This CDR3 spans 13 amino acids. V lost 9 bases and J 2 bases, leaving 12 bases between the germline ends. The V gene's germline CDR1 is SEHNR and CDR2 FQNEAQ (reference sequence). CDR3 loop: CASRDGPTDTQYF. The DNA of the CDR3 is TGTGCCAGTAGGGACGGACCCACAGATACGCAGTATTTT.